One sample yielded the 11 T cell receptor beta chains listed below, sequenced in a study of T cells expressing NK-cell markers. TCRdb re-called the 5' RACE reads and gives one entry per CDR3 protein, without DNA. Its listing shows some 140,000 distinct CDR3 sequences. Sequences were obtained from blood T cells: a sorted CD56 or NKG2C T cell subset, CD4+ or CD8+ T cells, or bulk PBMC T cells (not recorded which). These receptors originate from a woman aged 45 to 65 in good health.

This sequence joins TRBV10-3 and TRBJ2-1; the D call from TCRdb, TRBD2, cannot be confirmed without DNA. Germline V gene lookup returns CDR1 ENHRY and CDR2 SYGVKD. This CDR3 contains 13 residues. The CDR3 is CAISETSPNEQFF.

V usage is TRBV5-1 and J usage is TRBJ2-1; TCRdb's assignment of TRBD2 cannot be checked, as there is no DNA. CDR1 is SGHRS and CDR2 is YFSETQ in the germline V gene. The CDR3 loop spans 13 amino acids. This chain's CDR3 is CASSSPLAGDQFF.

V is TRBV20-1 and J is TRBJ2-2; without DNA, the TCRdb call of TRBD2 cannot be checked. This CDR3 has 13 residues. CDR1 and CDR2 from the germline V gene are DFQATT and SNEGSKA (reference sequence). Here the CDR3 reads CSARDGTTGELFF.

The genes are TRBV2 and TRBJ1-1. CDR1 is SNHLY, CDR2 FYNNEI, per germline. The CDR3 extends over 11 amino acids. The CDR3 loop is CASSYSPVAFF.

The chain employs TRBV7-6 and TRBJ2-2; the D gene TCRdb calls, TRBD1, cannot be checked with no DNA. The CDR3 extends over 16 amino acids. Germline V CDR1 and CDR2: SGHVS, FNYEAQ. The CDR3 loop reads CASSPLAGGTTGELFF.

The chain combines TRBV24-1 with TRBJ2-5. The CDR3 spans 14 residues. Germline-derived CDR1 and CDR2 are KGHDR and SFDVKD. The chain's CDR3 is CATSDLEGQETQYF.

This chain uses TRBV20-1 with TRBJ2-4; TCRdb's D call of TRBD2 is untestable without DNA. CDR1 is DFQATT and CDR2 is SNEGSKA in the germline V gene (reference sequence). The CDR3 is made up of 13 amino acids. The CDR3 is CSAGLLAKNIQYF.

V usage is TRBV3-1 and J usage is TRBJ1-2; TCRdb's D call of TRBD1 is untestable without DNA. Germline V CDR1 and CDR2: LGHDT, YNNKEL (reference sequence). There are 15 residues in the CDR3. The CDR3 loop is CASSQDLAGGDGYTF.

The rearrangement uses TRBV20-1 and TRBJ2-1; absent DNA, TCRdb's TRBD2 call cannot be checked. CDR1 and CDR2 from the germline V gene are DFQATT and SNEGSKA (reference sequence). CDR3 length equals 14 residues. The CDR3 sequence is CSGVAGGALNEQFF.

The rearrangement links TRBV20-1 to TRBJ2-1; TCRdb designates TRBD2, a call that cannot be tested without DNA. The CDR3 length is 14 residues. In germline, CDR1 is DFQATT, CDR2 SNEGSKA (reference sequence). CDR3 protein: CSAPPGLAANEQFF.

CDR3 sequence reads: CASSTGTNTGELFF. The chain joins TRBV14 to TRBJ2-2; TCRdb lists TRBD1, though no DNA is available to test this call. This CDR3 contains 14 residues. The germline gives CDR1 SGHDN, CDR2 FVKESK. Full variable domain (missing parts from reference TRBV14 and TRBJ2-2): EAGVTQFPSHSVIEKGQTVTLRCDPISGHDNLYWYRRVMGKEIKFLLHFVKESKQDESGMPNNRFLAERTGGTYSTLKVQPAELEDSGVYFCASSTGTNTGELFFGEGSRLTVL.